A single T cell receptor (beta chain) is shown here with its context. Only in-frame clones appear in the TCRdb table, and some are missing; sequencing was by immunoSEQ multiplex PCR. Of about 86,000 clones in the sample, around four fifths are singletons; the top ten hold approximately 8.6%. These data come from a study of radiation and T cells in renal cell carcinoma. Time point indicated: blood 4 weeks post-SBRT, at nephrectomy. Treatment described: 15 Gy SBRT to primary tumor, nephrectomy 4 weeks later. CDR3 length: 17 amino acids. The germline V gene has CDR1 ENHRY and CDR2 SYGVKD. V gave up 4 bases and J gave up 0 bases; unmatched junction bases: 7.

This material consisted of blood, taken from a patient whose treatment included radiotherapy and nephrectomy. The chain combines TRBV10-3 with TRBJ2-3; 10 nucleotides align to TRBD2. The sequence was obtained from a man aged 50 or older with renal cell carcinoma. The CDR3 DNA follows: TGTGCCATCAGTGGGGGTAGCGGGGGGACTAGCACAGATACGCAGTATTTT. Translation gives CAISGGSGGTSTDTQYF.